The 18 T cell receptor beta chains below were found in one sample sequenced in a study of cytomegalovirus exposure and HLA in healthy donors. PCR amplification relied on 60 Vbeta primers (plus 13 Jbeta primers). Sequencing was performed with immunoSEQ multiplex PCR; in TCRdb, only in-frame clones are kept and a portion is missing. The profile shows around 200,000 clones, around 76% of them singletons. Sample: PBMCs. These receptors all come from a woman aged 30 to 39 in good health and CMV-seropositive.

The V and J genes are TRBV23-1 and TRBJ2-7; D possibly corresponds to TRBD1 (5 bases). TRBV23-1 falls under the ORF class, with uncertain function. This CDR3 comprises 16 residues. V was pared by 4 bases and J by 6 bases, with 22 bases between. The DNA of the CDR3 is TGCGCCAGCAGTCCCCCCCTGTTCATGCAGGGCTGCGAGCAGTACTTC. It translates to CASSPPLFMQGCEQYF.

The chain employs TRBV6-1 and TRBJ1-2, with TRBD1 identical over 7 bases. J was trimmed by 6 bases and V by 6 bases; bases with no gene match: 7. CDR3 length: 13 amino acids. Germline lookup yields CDR1 MNHNS and CDR2 SASEGT. The CDR3 DNA reads TGTGCCAGCAGAGTAACAGGGGAAAATGGCTACACCTTC. Protein sequence: CASRVTGENGYTF.

The rearrangement uses TRBV7-2 and TRBJ2-1, with 7 positions matching TRBD2. The germline CDR1 and CDR2 sequences are SGHTA and FQGNSA. V trimming: 5 bases; J trimming: 7 bases; junction bases outside the gene matches: 11. This CDR3 region has 15 residues. The CDR3 loop is CASSLATSRINEQFF. The CDR3 nucleotides are TGTGCCAGCAGCCTGGCGACTAGCCGTATAAATGAGCAGTTCTTC.

This chain uses TRBV2 with TRBJ1-2, with D possibly matching TRBD1 (6 bases). V lost 2 bases to trimming and J lost 4 bases, with 17 bases between them. CDR3 length: 16 amino acids. CDR1 and CDR2 (germline): SNHLY, FYNNEI. In DNA, the CDR3 is TGTGCCAGCAGTGAACTCCCAGCGGGGGGCTCCTATGGCTACACCTTC. Amino acids: CASSELPAGGSYGYTF.

V gene TRBV10-1 combines with J gene TRBJ2-3; maybe TRBD1 (5 bases). Trimming left V 3 bases short and J 1 base short, with 11 bases between. CDR3 size: 15 residues. Per germline, CDR1 WNHNN and CDR2 SYGVQD (reference sequence). In DNA form, the CDR3 reads TGCGCCAGCAGTGACCGGCAGGGCGGCACAGATACGCAGTATTTT. Its translation is CASSDRQGGTDTQYF.

V gene TRBV4-1 combines with J gene TRBJ1-1; no definite D call. V lost 8 bases to trimming and J lost 5 bases, with 18 bases between them. The CDR3 loop spans 14 amino acids. Germline assignment: CDR1 MGHRA and CDR2 YSYEKL. The CDR3 DNA follows: TGCGCCAGCGGCCCGAGTTGGCGGGGAACTGAAGCTTTCTTT. It yields the protein CASGPSWRGTEAFF.

The rearrangement uses TRBV9 and TRBJ2-3; D gene ambiguous. CDR1 and CDR2 from the germline V gene are SGDLS and YYNGEE. The germline V and J ends were trimmed by 0 bases and 0 bases, with 11 bases remaining between them. There are 16 residues in the CDR3. The CDR3 spells CASSVEAGASTDTQYF. CDR3 in DNA: TGTGCCAGCAGCGTAGAGGCAGGCGCTAGCACAGATACGCAGTATTTT.

V usage is TRBV29-1 and J usage is TRBJ1-2, with a possible D match to TRBD1 (5 bases). Germline V gene sequence: CDR1 SQVTM, CDR2 ANQGSEA. Trimming took off 3 bases at V and 3 bases at J, with 8 bases between the two ends. There are 12 residues in the CDR3. The CDR3 is CSVDREDYGYTF. The CDR3 nucleotides are TGCAGCGTTGACAGGGAAGACTATGGCTACACCTTC.

The sample holds many counts of this clone. The rearrangement uses TRBV7-9 and TRBJ2-3; D might be TRBD2 (6 bases). Germline CDR1 and CDR2: SEHNR and FQNEAQ (reference sequence). The CDR3 spans 13 residues. The V and J ends lost 0 bases and 5 bases respectively, with 6 bases between them. The CDR3 DNA sequence: TGTGCCAGCAGCTTAGCGGGGGGAGATACGCAGTATTTT. Its protein is CASSLAGGDTQYF.

The chain carries TRBV27 and TRBJ1-1; no clear D gene. Trimming took 3 bases from V and 1 from J, leaving 9 bases between them. The CDR3 is 14 amino acids. The germline CDR1 and CDR2 sequences are MNHEY and SMNVEV (reference sequence). The CDR3 region is CASSFQIRNTEAFF. DNA for the CDR3: TGTGCCAGCAGTTTCCAGATCAGGAACACTGAAGCTTTCTTT.

This chain links TRBV30 with TRBJ1-6; possible D gene TRBD1, 5 bases. CDR1 and CDR2 from the germline V gene are GTSNPN and SVGIG (reference sequence). This CDR3 contains 15 residues. V was clipped by 4 bases and J by 6 bases, with 16 bases between them. CDR3 DNA: TGTGCCTGGACATCTCGGGGGGGTGGTAATTCACCCCTCCACTTT. This gives the protein CAWTSRGGGNSPLHF.

This chain links TRBV5-4 with TRBJ2-7; D is perhaps TRBD1 (6 bases). CDR1 is SGHNT and CDR2 is YYREEE in the germline V gene (reference sequence). V lost 7 bases, J lost 5 bases, and 16 bases lay in between. This CDR3 comprises 13 residues. The CDR3 loop is CASGHAGANEQYF. The CDR3 DNA reads TGTGCCAGCGGACATGCAGGGGCCAACGAGCAGTACTTC.

The CDR3 spells CASSLGQDPGWAEAFF. CDR3 nucleotide sequence: TGCGCCAGCAGCCTTGGACAGGATCCAGGGTGGGCTGAAGCTTTCTTT. This chain connects TRBV5-1 to TRBJ1-1; 7 positions match TRBD1. CDR3 length: 16 amino acids. With 4 bases clipped from V and 6 bases from J, the junction kept 15 bases outside the gene matches. CDR1 SGHRS and CDR2 YFSETQ come from the germline V gene.

The V gene is TRBV10-3, the J gene TRBJ2-3, with D maybe TRBD1 (5 bases). Germline lookup yields CDR1 ENHRY and CDR2 SYGVKD. V lost 3 bases to trimming and J lost 2 bases, with 9 bases between them. CDR3 length: 14 residues. CDR3 in amino acids: CAISEGAHTDTQYF. The CDR3 DNA reads as TGTGCCATCAGTGAAGGGGCCCACACAGATACGCAGTATTTT.

Note on this clone: One end of the junction does not line up with germline, which may come from a read error. This sample also contains other DNA sequences that code for the same CDR3. The DNA for the CDR3 is TGTGCCAGCTCTTTCTCGGGCTCGACAGGGCCTAATTCGCCCCTCCACTTT. It translates to CASSFSGSTGPNSPLHF. The chain combines TRBV18 with TRBJ1-6; TRBD1 aligns across 7 bases. The germline V gene has CDR1 KGHSH and CDR2 LQKENI. This CDR3 has 17 residues.

The chain carries TRBV4-3 and TRBJ2-3; 7 nucleotides agree with TRBD2. The trim removed 0 bases at V and 4 bases at J, leaving 4 bases unmatched. This CDR3 contains 15 residues. Germline V CDR1 and CDR2: LGHNA, YSLEER. The CDR3 region has the DNA TGCGCCAGCAGCCAAGATCGCGGGAGTTCAGATACGCAGTATTTT. Amino acids: CASSQDRGSSDTQYF.

This sequence joins TRBV2 and TRBJ2-5; weak D call: TRBD1 (6 bases). The V end lost 7 bases, the J end lost 5 bases, and 14 bases lay between the germline ends. The CDR3 runs 13 residues. Germline CDR1 is SNHLY and CDR2 is FYNNEI. In DNA form, the CDR3 reads TGTGCCAGCAATACAGGGAGAGTGGAGACCCAGTACTTC. Protein product: CASNTGRVETQYF.

This clone was detected only a few times. CDR3 nucleotide sequence: TGTGCCAGCAGATCGCTGACTAGCGTGGGAGAGACCCAGTACTTC. Translating gives CASRSLTSVGETQYF. This chain joins TRBV7-9 and TRBJ2-5, with 8 positions matching TRBD2. This CDR3 spans 15 amino acids. The V gene's germline CDR1 is SEHNR and CDR2 FQNEAQ (reference sequence). V shed 6 bases and J 4 bases; nucleotides not matched to a gene: 10. Drawing the rest from reference TRBV7-9 and TRBJ2-5, the complete variable domain is DTGVSQNPRHKITKRGQNVTFRCDPISEHNRLYWYRQTLGQGPEFLTYFQNEAQLEKSRLLSDRFSAERPKGSFSTLEIQRTEQGDSAMYLCASRSLTSVGETQYFGPGTRLLVL.